Listed below are T cell receptor beta chains from one sample, sequenced in a study of long-term antiretroviral therapy in people with HIV. Produced via immunoSEQ multiplex PCR; TCRdb's table is partial and in-frame only. The profile shows roughly 42,000 clones, around nine tenths of them singletons. The sample was unsorted PBMCs, taken 0.1 years before starting antiretroviral therapy. The receptors shown here come from a woman in her 50s with HIV. CDR3s include the opening cysteine and the closing phenylalanine or tryptophan. The order of the fields is CDR3 length, clone size, D gene, V gene, J gene, CDR3 DNA, CDR3 protein. A D gene is named only where the DNA matches it firmly. Clone size is not always given. Where it is, it says once, few, many or a class for expanded clones.

length: 14
size: once
D: TRBD1
V: TRBV5-6
J: TRBJ1-2
DNA: TGTGCCAGCAGCTTCGGACAGGGGAGGTATGGCTACACCTTC
CDR3: CASSFGQGRYGYTF

length: 15
size: NA
D: NA
V: TRBV30
J: TRBJ1-2
DNA: TGTGCCTGGAGTAGTAAGGGAGCTTGGGACTATGGCTACACCTTC
CDR3: CAWSSKGAWDYGYTF

length: 14
size: NA
D: NA
V: TRBV7-9
J: TRBJ1-1
DNA: TGTGCCAGCAGCTCACAGGGTAGTATCACTGAAGCTTTCTTT
CDR3: CASSSQGSITEAFF

length: 16
size: NA
D: NA
V: TRBV7-3
J: TRBJ2-5
DNA: TGTGCCAGCAGCAAAAGGGGGGCGGGTTCCTTAGAGACCCAGTACTTC
CDR3: CASSKRGAGSLETQYF

length: 13
size: NA
D: NA
V: TRBV2
J: TRBJ1-6
DNA: TGTGCCAGCACCGAGGAGGCTCTCCCCCCCCTCCACTTT
CDR3: CASTEEALPPLHF

length: 16
size: NA
D: NA
V: TRBV27
J: TRBJ1-3
DNA: TGTGCCAGCAGTCCCCTACAGGGCCGCTCTGGAAACACCATATATTTT
CDR3: CASSPLQGRSGNTIYF

length: 14
size: NA
D: NA
V: TRBV29-1
J: TRBJ2-5
DNA: TGCAGCGTAAGGGACAATTTCGGTGGGGAGACCCAGTACTTC
CDR3: CSVRDNFGGETQYF

length: 19
size: once
D: TRBD2
V: TRBV13
J: TRBJ2-1
DNA: TGTGCCAGCAGCCCCCGGGGACTAGCGGGGCCCAGAGAATACAATGAGCAGTTCTTC
CDR3: CASSPRGLAGPREYNEQFF

length: 15
size: NA
D: NA
V: TRBV4-1
J: TRBJ1-4
DNA: TGCGCCAGCAGCCAAGTTCCGGGGTCGAGGGAAAAACTGTTTTTT
CDR3: CASSQVPGSREKLFF

length: 15
size: NA
D: TRBD1
V: TRBV5-1
J: TRBJ2-7
DNA: TGCGCCAGCAGCTTGGATGGGACAGGGGGTTACGAGCAGTACTTC
CDR3: CASSLDGTGGYEQYF

length: 15
size: NA
D: TRBD1
V: TRBV5-6
J: TRBJ1-2
DNA: TGTGCCAGCAGCGCCGCCGCAGGGGGTTACTATGGCTACACCTTC
CDR3: CASSAAAGGYYGYTF

length: 16
size: NA
D: TRBD2
V: TRBV7-9
J: TRBJ2-2
DNA: TGTGCCAGCAGCTTACAGCGGGGGACAAACACCGGGGAGCTGTTTTTT
CDR3: CASSLQRGTNTGELFF

length: 15
size: NA
D: NA
V: TRBV2
J: TRBJ2-5
DNA: TGTGCCAGCAGTGAACAATCGGGGGTTAAAGAGACCCAGTACTTC
CDR3: CASSEQSGVKETQYF

length: 14
size: NA
D: NA
V: TRBV19
J: TRBJ2-5
DNA: TGTGCCAGTAGCATCGCCGGGGTTCAAGAGACCCAGTACTTC
CDR3: CASSIAGVQETQYF

length: 17
size: NA
D: TRBD1
V: TRBV12-5
J: TRBJ1-2
DNA: TGTGCTAGTGGTTTCGCTACAGGGGGCAGAGCTAACTATGGCTACACCTTC
CDR3: CASGFATGGRANYGYTF

length: 14
size: NA
D: NA
V: TRBV2
J: TRBJ1-2
DNA: TGTGCCAGCAGTGAAGCTAGCAGAAGCTATGGCTACACCTTC
CDR3: CASSEASRSYGYTF

length: 10
size: NA
D: NA
V: TRBV6-4
J: TRBJ1-1
DNA: TGTGCCGTCCGAGGGATGGCAGCTTTCTTT
CDR3: CAVRGMAAFF

length: 12
size: NA
D: NA
V: TRBV6-5
J: TRBJ2-1
DNA: TGTGCCAGCAGGCTCATCAACAATGAGCAGTTCTTC
CDR3: CASRLINNEQFF

length: 14
size: NA
D: TRBD1
V: TRBV7-3
J: TRBJ1-1
DNA: TGTGCCAGCAGCCTACAGGGGGCGAACACTGAAGCTTTCTTT
CDR3: CASSLQGANTEAFF

length: 15
size: NA
D: NA
V: TRBV5-1
J: TRBJ2-7
DNA: TGCGCCAGCACCTTTGGGACCACTACGGCTAGGGAGCAGTACTTC
CDR3: CASTFGTTTAREQYF

length: 13
size: NA
D: NA
V: TRBV5-4
J: TRBJ2-7
DNA: TGTGCCACTCAGGGAAAGGGAACCTACGAGCAGTACTTC
CDR3: CATQGKGTYEQYF

length: 15
size: NA
D: NA
V: TRBV19
J: TRBJ1-1
DNA: TGTGCCAGTAGTAGGGGGCAGGGGATGAACACTGAAGCTTTCTTT
CDR3: CASSRGQGMNTEAFF

length: 16
size: NA
D: TRBD2
V: TRBV27
J: TRBJ2-1
DNA: TGTGCCAGCAGTCTGCTAGCGGGGTATTCCTACAATGAGCAGTTCTTC
CDR3: CASSLLAGYSYNEQFF

length: 17
size: few
D: NA
V: TRBV4-2
J: TRBJ2-7
DNA: TGTGCCAGCAGCCAAGATGTGCTGGACGGGGTGGTCTACGAGCAGTACTTC
CDR3: CASSQDVLDGVVYEQYF

length: 18
size: NA
D: NA
V: TRBV7-2
J: TRBJ2-3
DNA: TGTGCCAGCAGCACACTCCGGGAACCCGAATTGCCTGTAAATACGCAGTATTTT
CDR3: CASSTLREPELPVNTQYF

length: 14
size: NA
D: NA
V: TRBV9
J: TRBJ1-2
DNA: TGTGCCAGCAGCTCAGACTCGGGGGGCTATGGCTACACCTTC
CDR3: CASSSDSGGYGYTF

length: 15
size: NA
D: NA
V: TRBV19
J: TRBJ1-5
DNA: TGTGCCAGTAGTATAACCAGCTATAGCAATCAGCCCCAGCATTTT
CDR3: CASSITSYSNQPQHF

length: 15
size: NA
D: NA
V: TRBV11-2
J: TRBJ2-7
DNA: TGTGCCAGCAGCTTACTGCGGACCGGCTCCTACGAGCAGTACTTC
CDR3: CASSLLRTGSYEQYF

length: 15
size: NA
D: NA
V: TRBV10-3
J: TRBJ1-5
DNA: TGTGCCATCAGTGAGTCCGGAGGCGGCAATCAGCCCCAGCATTTT
CDR3: CAISESGGGNQPQHF

length: 15
size: NA
D: TRBD1
V: TRBV27
J: TRBJ1-2
DNA: TGTGCCAGCAGTCACTCGACAGGGGCGGGCTATGGCTACACCTTC
CDR3: CASSHSTGAGYGYTF

length: 13
size: NA
D: NA
V: TRBV29-1
J: TRBJ1-2
DNA: TGCAGCGTTCTATCGGGGCGGGACTATGGCTACACCTTC
CDR3: CSVLSGRDYGYTF

length: 15
size: NA
D: NA
V: TRBV2
J: TRBJ1-5
DNA: TGTGCCAGCAGTGAATTCCAGGGCAGCAATCAGCCCCAGCATTTT
CDR3: CASSEFQGSNQPQHF

length: 15
size: NA
D: NA
V: TRBV5-4
J: TRBJ1-1
DNA: TGTGCCAGCAGCTTGGCCGCGGGGGGGAACACTGAAGCTTTCTTT
CDR3: CASSLAAGGNTEAFF

length: 16
size: NA
D: NA
V: TRBV30
J: TRBJ1-4
DNA: TGTGCCTGGAGTGTACGAGGAGATGCAACTAATGAAAAACTGTTTTTT
CDR3: CAWSVRGDATNEKLFF

length: 16
size: NA
D: NA
V: TRBV27
J: TRBJ2-7
DNA: TGTGCCAGCAGTACCGACAAACCCAGTTTATCCTACGAGCAGTACTTC
CDR3: CASSTDKPSLSYEQYF